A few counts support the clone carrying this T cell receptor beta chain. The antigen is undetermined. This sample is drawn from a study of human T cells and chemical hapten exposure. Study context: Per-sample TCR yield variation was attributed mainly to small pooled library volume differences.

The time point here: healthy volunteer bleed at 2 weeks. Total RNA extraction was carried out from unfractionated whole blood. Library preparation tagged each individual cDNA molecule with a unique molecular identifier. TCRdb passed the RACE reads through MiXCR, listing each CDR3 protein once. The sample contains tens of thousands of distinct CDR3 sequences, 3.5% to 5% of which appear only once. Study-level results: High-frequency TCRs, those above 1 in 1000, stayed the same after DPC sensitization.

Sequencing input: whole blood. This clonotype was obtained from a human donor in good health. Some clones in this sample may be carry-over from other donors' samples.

CDR3 nucleotides: TGCAGCGTTGGAATTGGACAGCGCACAGATACGCAGTATTTT. Encoded protein: CSVGIGQRTDTQYF. The gene calls are TRBV29-1 and TRBJ2-3; D is possibly TRBD1 (6 bases). The V gene lost 4 bases and the J gene lost 1 base, with 12 bases spanning the gap. The CDR3 sequence is 14 residues long. Germline CDR1 SQVTM, CDR2 ANQGSEA.